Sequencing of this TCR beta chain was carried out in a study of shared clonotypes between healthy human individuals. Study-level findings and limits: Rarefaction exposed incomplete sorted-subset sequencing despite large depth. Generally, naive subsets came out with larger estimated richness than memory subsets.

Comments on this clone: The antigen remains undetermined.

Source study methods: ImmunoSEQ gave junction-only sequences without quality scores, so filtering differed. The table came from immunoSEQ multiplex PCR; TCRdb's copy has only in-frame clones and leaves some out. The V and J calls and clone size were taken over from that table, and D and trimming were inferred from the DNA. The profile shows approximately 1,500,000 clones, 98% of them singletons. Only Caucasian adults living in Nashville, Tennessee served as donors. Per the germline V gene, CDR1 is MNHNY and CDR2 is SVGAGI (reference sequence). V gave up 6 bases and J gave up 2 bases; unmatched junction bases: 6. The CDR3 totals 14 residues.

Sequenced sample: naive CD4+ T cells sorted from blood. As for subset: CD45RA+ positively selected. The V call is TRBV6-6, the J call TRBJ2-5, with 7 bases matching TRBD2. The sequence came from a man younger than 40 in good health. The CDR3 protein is CASRTGGRQETQYF. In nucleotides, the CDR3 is TGTGCCAGCAGGACGGGGGGAAGGCAAGAGACCCAGTACTTC.